These 29 T cell receptor beta chains originate from one sample sequenced in a study of shared clonotypes between healthy human individuals (dated by TCRdb to about 2020). The library was produced with the immunoSEQ multiplex PCR assay. In its TCRdb copy, this immuneACCESS table keeps in-frame sequences only and misses some clones. Where compared with another copy, unresolved V genes explain less than half of these, and the others have no known cause. The sample table lists fewer than 650,000 clones, just over 75% of them with a count of one. Of the sample, 12% is held by the ten largest clones. The material sequenced was PBMCs. Every receptor here comes from a middle-aged woman in good health. Some clones in this sample may be carry-over from other donors' samples.

In this sample, this clone turned up once. This sequence joins TRBV2 and TRBJ2-5; no reliable D call. Germline lookup yields CDR1 SNHLY and CDR2 FYNNEI. The ends were cut back, 4 bases at V and 2 bases at J, with 5 bases in the middle. CDR3 length equals 12 residues. The CDR3 DNA reads as TGTGCCAGCAGTGTCCGGCAAGAGACCCAGTACTTC. Amino acids: CASSVRQETQYF.

The J gene is TRBJ2-5, the V gene TRBV27; no clear D. Trimming removed 5 bases from V and 5 bases from J, with 15 bases in between. Germline V CDR1 and CDR2: MNHEY, SMNVEV (reference sequence). This CDR3 is built from 14 residues. CDR3 nucleotide sequence: TGTGCCAGCAGTGCGGTGAGGTTTCGGGAGACCCAGTACTTC. Protein sequence: CASSAVRFRETQYF.

This clone was seen a few times. CDR3 coding DNA: TGTGCCAGCAGTACCACCCCTTGGGCTAGCGGGATTGAGCAGTTCTTC. It is translated as CASSTTPWASGIEQFF. The rearrangement links TRBV6-6 to TRBJ2-1, with TRBD2 identical over 9 bases. The CDR3 is made up of 16 amino acids. Losses at the gene ends were 5 bases for V and 9 bases for J; bases not matched to a gene: 14. The V gene's germline CDR1 is MNHNY and CDR2 SVGAGI (reference sequence).

This clone turned up a few times. V usage is TRBV5-1 and J usage is TRBJ2-6; D may be TRBD2 (7 bases). CDR3 length equals 16 residues. The V end was cut by 4 bases, the J end by 1 base, with 12 bases between. Germline V lookup: CDR1 SGHRS, CDR2 YFSETQ. The CDR3 sequence: CASSTGGLSGANVLTF. CDR3 DNA: TGCGCCAGCAGCACCGGGGGGCTTTCTGGGGCCAACGTCCTGACTTTC. Looking up the rest from reference TRBV5-1 and TRBJ2-6 gives the full variable domain: KAGVTQTPRYLIKTRGQQVTLSCSPISGHRSVSWYQQTPGQGLQFLFEYFSETQRNKGNFPGRFSGRQFSNSRSEMNVSTLELGDSALYLCASSTGGLSGANVLTFGAGSRLTVL.

The CDR3 bases are TGCAGCGTTGATGGGGGTTCCCTTAGAGATACGCAGTATTTT. Protein product: CSVDGGSLRDTQYF. The V and J genes are TRBV29-1 and TRBJ2-3; D is possibly TRBD1 or TRBD2 (5 bases each). This CDR3 region has 14 residues. CDR1 and CDR2 (germline): SQVTM, ANQGSEA. Trimming removed 3 bases at V and 5 bases at J, with 15 bases between.

The chain joins TRBV28 to TRBJ2-5, with 7 bases fitting TRBD2. CDR1 and CDR2 (germline): MDHEN, SYDVKM. The V segment lost 3 bases and the J segment 3 bases; nucleotides outside the gene matches: 1. The CDR3 extends over 13 amino acids. The CDR3 nucleotides are TGTGCCAGCAGTTTTGCGGGAGAAGAGACCCAGTACTTC. Protein product: CASSFAGEETQYF.

The rearrangement uses TRBV5-5 and TRBJ2-3; D ambiguous. The CDR3 length is 14 residues. Trimming stripped 4 bases from V and 0 bases from J, with 9 bases between. Germline CDR1 reads SGHKS; CDR2 reads YYEKEE (reference sequence). This CDR3 is CASSPQVSTDTQYF. CDR3 nucleotides: TGTGCCAGCAGCCCCCAGGTTAGCACAGATACGCAGTATTTT. Variable domain in full (rest from reference TRBV5-5 and TRBJ2-3): DAGVTQSPTHLIKTRGQQVTLRCSPISGHKSVSWYQQVLGQGPQFIFQYYEKEERGRGNFPDRFSARQFPNYSSELNVNALLLGDSALYLCASSPQVSTDTQYFGPGTRLTVL.

The gene calls are TRBV19 and TRBJ2-1; 11 bases map to TRBD2. Per germline, CDR1 LNHDA and CDR2 SQIVND (reference sequence). The junction had 9 bases not matched to a gene; V was cut back by 8 bases and J by 3 bases. The CDR3 spans 16 residues. The CDR3 nucleotides are TGTGCCAGTGCCTCGTTGACTAGCGGGATCTACAATGAGCAGTTCTTC. Its translation: CASASLTSGIYNEQFF.

This clone occurred a few times. V gene TRBV5-1 combines with J gene TRBJ2-2; 8 bases are shared with TRBD2. The germline gives CDR1 SGHRS, CDR2 YFSETQ. Trimming cost V 4 bases and J 0 bases; bases outside gene matches: 8. The CDR3 contains 17 residues. The CDR3 DNA follows: TGCGCCAGCAGCCAGATGACTAGCGCCCCGAACACCGGGGAGCTGTTTTTT. Translated, it gives CASSQMTSAPNTGELFF.

J is TRBJ2-7 and V is TRBV4-1, with TRBD2 as a possible D gene (6 bases). Germline loops: CDR1 MGHRA, CDR2 YSYEKL. V gave up 0 bases and J gave up 4 bases, with 16 bases separating them. The CDR3 runs to 16 residues. This CDR3 reads CASSQDATPEGYEQYF. In nucleotides, the CDR3 is TGCGCCAGCAGCCAAGATGCGACCCCGGAGGGATACGAGCAGTACTTC.

This clone was observed a handful of times. This chain uses TRBV5-3 with TRBJ2-1; D possibly matches TRBD1 or TRBD2 (6 bases each). TRBV5-3 is sorted into the ORF group, with uncertain function. CDR3 length: 15 residues. Trimming pared 3 bases from V and 9 bases from J, leaving 19 bases between. CDR3: CARSSPRGLDGEQFF. CDR3 nucleotide sequence: TGTGCCAGAAGCTCCCCCAGGGGACTGGACGGTGAGCAGTTCTTC.

This chain links TRBV2 with TRBJ2-2; possible D gene TRBD2, 6 bases. CDR1 and CDR2 from the germline V gene are SNHLY and FYNNEI. This CDR3 is built from 14 residues. V was trimmed by 3 bases and J by 7 bases, leaving 12 bases between them. The chain's CDR3 is CASSEEGAGGELFF. The DNA of the CDR3 is TGTGCCAGCAGTGAGGAGGGAGCGGGCGGGGAGCTGTTTTTT.

The chain uses TRBV6-4 and TRBJ1-2, with TRBD1 matching over 9 bases. V lost 0 bases and J lost 5; bases outside the gene matches: 1. The CDR3 contains 14 residues. Germline V lookup: CDR1 MRHNA, CDR2 SNTAGT. The CDR3 DNA is TGTGCCAGCAGTGACTCGGGACAGGGATATGGCTACACCTTC. This codes for CASSDSGQGYGYTF.

The chain has TRBV6-1 and TRBJ2-1; D gene ambiguous. The V and J ends lost 4 bases and 6 bases respectively, with 10 bases between them. The CDR3 loop spans 13 amino acids. CDR1 is MNHNS, CDR2 SASEGT, per germline. The CDR3 loop reads CASSADKLNEQFF. DNA for the CDR3: TGTGCCAGCAGTGCCGATAAGCTCAATGAGCAGTTCTTC.

J is TRBJ2-1 and V is TRBV10-2; 10 positions match TRBD2. Per the germline V gene, CDR1 is WSHSY and CDR2 is SAAADI. J was trimmed by 0 bases and V by 3 bases; bases with no gene match: 8. The CDR3 loop spans 18 amino acids. CDR3 nucleotides: TGCGCCAGCAGTGATGTTGCTAGCGGGAGTATCTCCTACAATGAGCAGTTCTTC. It specifies CASSDVASGSISYNEQFF.

CDR3 sequence (DNA): TGCAGCGTTGGTAAACGGACAGCCCCATATGGTATGGATAACTATGGCTACACCTTC. Translating it yields CSVGKRTAPYGMDNYGYTF. This chain uses TRBV29-1 with TRBJ1-2; TRBD1 is a possible D gene (6 bases). Germline assignment: CDR1 SQVTM and CDR2 ANQGSEA. V was cut by 4 bases and J by 1 base, with 28 bases left in between. This CDR3 spans 19 amino acids.

This rearrangement joins TRBV9 to TRBJ2-7; TRBD1 agrees at 7 bases. Germline V gives CDR1 SGDLS, CDR2 YYNGEE. V gave up 7 bases and J gave up 3 bases; unmatched junction bases: 7. The CDR3 is 13 residues long. DNA of the CDR3: TGTGCCAGCCAGCAGGGGGATGGCTACGAGCAGTACTTC. Translation: CASQQGDGYEQYF.

The gene calls are TRBV11-2 and TRBJ2-2; possibly TRBD2 for D (6 bases). Looked up from germline, CDR1 is SGHAT and CDR2 is FQNNGV. V lost 5 bases to trimming and J lost 2 bases, with 9 bases between them. The CDR3 runs 14 residues. CDR3 nucleotides: TGTGCCAGCAGCCCTAGCGTCAACACCGGGGAGCTGTTTTTT. It encodes CASSPSVNTGELFF. The variable domain in full, with the rest retrieved from reference TRBV11-2 and TRBJ2-2, is EAGVAQSPRYKIIEKRQSVAFWCNPISGHATLYWYQQILGQGPKLLIQFQNNGVVDDSQLPKDRFSAERLKGVDSTLKIQPAKLEDSAVYLCASSPSVNTGELFFGEGSRLTVL.

The V gene is TRBV25-1, the J gene TRBJ2-3; 8 positions agree with TRBD1. With 4 bases clipped from V and 1 base from J, the junction kept 1 base outside the gene matches. This CDR3 region has 14 residues. The germline gives CDR1 MGHDK, CDR2 SYGVNS. DNA of the CDR3: TGTGCCAGCAGTGCGGGACAGGGCACAGATACGCAGTATTTT. Amino acid sequence: CASSAGQGTDTQYF.

The gene calls are TRBV10-1 and TRBJ2-4, with D hard to call. CDR3 length: 16 amino acids. V lost 11 bases to trimming and J lost 0 bases, with 20 bases between them. Germline CDR1 reads WNHNN; CDR2 reads SYGVQD (reference sequence). Here the CDR3 DNA reads TGCGCCGCCCCTAAAGGAAAAAAACTAGCCAAAAACATTCAGTACTTC. Protein: CAAPKGKKLAKNIQYF.

The V gene is TRBV19, the J gene TRBJ1-5; the D gene is possibly TRBD1 (5 bases). The CDR3 totals 14 residues. Germline V CDR1 and CDR2: LNHDA, SQIVND (reference sequence). The V end lost 7 bases, the J end lost 6 bases, and 16 bases lay between the germline ends. The CDR3 DNA follows: TGTGCCAGTACGATCTCGGGGGGAGGTCAGCCCCAGCATTTT. It specifies CASTISGGGQPQHF.

The V gene is TRBV7-8, the J gene TRBJ1-2, with D perhaps TRBD1 (5 bases). V lost 5 bases to trimming and J lost 11 bases, with 12 bases between them. The germline gives CDR1 SGHVS, CDR2 FQNEAQ. This CDR3 region has 11 residues. The CDR3 DNA reads as TGTGCCAGCAGCCCCTCGGCAGGGTACACCTTC. Residues: CASSPSAGYTF. Based on the CDR3 plus reference TRBV7-8 and TRBJ1-2, the full variable domain is GAGVSQSPRYKVAKRGQDVALRCDPISGHVSLFWYQQALGQGPEFLTYFQNEAQLDKSGLPSDRFFAERPEGSVSTLKIQRTQQEDSAVYLCASSPSAGYTFGSGTRLTVV.

In its sample, this clone was seen a few times. The chain couples TRBV7-3 to TRBJ2-7; 8 positions agree with TRBD2. CDR3 length: 15 residues. V gave up 1 base and J gave up 1 base; unmatched junction bases: 3. The germline gives CDR1 SGHTA, CDR2 FQGTGA. As DNA, the CDR3 is TGTGCCAGCAGCTTAAAACTAGCGGCTTCCTACGAGCAGTACTTC. Its protein product is CASSLKLAASYEQYF.

V and J are TRBV9 and TRBJ1-4, with D possibly TRBD1 on 6 matching bases. V gave up 1 base and J gave up 0 bases, with 10 bases separating them. This CDR3 has 16 amino acids. Germline V gives CDR1 SGDLS, CDR2 YYNGEE. The CDR3: CASSVTGTSTNEKLFF. CDR3 nucleotides: TGTGCCAGCAGCGTAACGGGGACATCAACTAATGAAAAACTGTTTTTT.

The rearrangement uses TRBV5-1 and TRBJ1-4, with a weak D call TRBD1 (6 bases). Per germline, CDR1 SGHRS and CDR2 YFSETQ. V shed 2 bases and J shed 7 bases, with 12 bases lying between them. CDR3 length: 14 residues. The CDR3 spells CASSFGGQSEKLFF. Written as DNA, the CDR3 is TGCGCCAGCAGCTTCGGGGGGCAGAGTGAAAAACTGTTTTTT. The whole variable domain, filled in from reference TRBV5-1 and TRBJ1-4, reads KAGVTQTPRYLIKTRGQQVTLSCSPISGHRSVSWYQQTPGQGLQFLFEYFSETQRNKGNFPGRFSGRQFSNSRSEMNVSTLELGDSALYLCASSFGGQSEKLFFGSGTQLSVL.

This clone was seen ten or more times. This chain joins TRBV2 and TRBJ2-1, with 8 bases that match TRBD1. Per the germline V gene, CDR1 is SNHLY and CDR2 is FYNNEI. The CDR3 sequence is 11 residues long. With V trimmed by 11 bases and J by 3 bases, 0 bases remained unmatched. In DNA form, the CDR3 reads TGTGCCGACAGGGGCTACAATGAGCAGTTCTTC. It specifies CADRGYNEQFF.

The chain recombines TRBV7-3 with TRBJ2-1; TRBD2 aligns across 9 bases. The junction had 10 bases not matched to a gene; V was cut back by 5 bases and J by 5 bases. This CDR3 is built from 16 residues. CDR1 and CDR2 (germline): SGHTA, FQGTGA. CDR3 nucleotide sequence: TGTGCCAGCAGCCCGAATAGCGGGAGCATTGACAATGAGCAGTTCTTC. Translating gives CASSPNSGSIDNEQFF.

This clone was seen repeatedly, ten times or more. The genes are TRBV7-2 and TRBJ2-3, with D possibly TRBD2 on 6 matching bases. The CDR3 length is 17 residues. Trimming shortened V by 4 bases and J by 6 bases, and 23 bases separated the two germline ends. CDR1 is SGHTA, CDR2 FQGNSA, per germline. CDR3 bases: TGTGCCAGCAGCTCCCCGCAGTTCGGGGGTTTGCGGGATACGCAGTATTTT. Translated, it gives CASSSPQFGGLRDTQYF.

The chain joins TRBV5-4 to TRBJ2-7; D possibly corresponds to TRBD1 (6 bases). V lost 3 bases and J lost 2, with 15 bases in between. Per germline, CDR1 SGHNT and CDR2 YYREEE (reference sequence). There are 15 residues in the CDR3. CDR3 loop: CASSSTNDRTYEQYF. Written as DNA, the CDR3 is TGTGCCAGCAGCTCAACTAACGACAGGACCTACGAGCAGTACTTC.